In its sample, the clone carrying this T cell receptor beta chain was seen many times. Antigen: not known. The entry originates in a study of regulatory T cells in long-lasting Graves disease. Study summary: Antithyroid drug exposure in newly diagnosed Graves' patients had lasted under 3 months.

Time point denoted: newly diagnosed GD, antithyroid drugs for less than 3 months. RNA extracted from PBMCs served as the sequencing template. Points from the study as a whole: Patients with persistent disease shared some 3,000 public clonotypes, outpacing the 966 shared by new patients.

Germline CDR1 SGHVS, CDR2 FQNEAQ. The CDR3 has 14 amino acids. V trimming: 5 bases; J trimming: 5 bases; junction bases outside the gene matches: 5. TCR beta libraries were built with iRepertoire HTBI primers and Arm-PCR of CDR3 regions. TCRdb reprocessed the multiplex PCR reads with MiXCR, giving one entry per CDR3 protein. The data show about 330,000 distinct CDR3 sequences, around 16% seen once. This same sample was also taken into another study, of T cells in Graves' hyperthyroidism and ophthalmopathy.

The source of this sequence is a woman aged 18-29 years with Graves disease. The chain couples TRBV7-8 to TRBJ1-5; 8 bases align to TRBD1. The sample consisted of peripheral blood mononuclear cells (PBMCs), taken at new diagnosis, from a patient treated with antithyroid drugs. The CDR3 region has the DNA TGTGCCAGCAGCCCGGACAGGGATTATCAGCCCCAGCATTTT. It yields the protein CASSPDRDYQPQHF. Filled out from reference TRBV7-8 and TRBJ1-5, the complete variable domain reads GAGVSQSPRYKVAKRGQDVALRCDPISGHVSLFWYQQALGQGPEFLTYFQNEAQLDKSGLPSDRFFAERPEGSVSTLKIQRTQQEDSAVYLCASSPDRDYQPQHFGDGTRLSIL.